This TCR beta chain was retrieved from a study of blood T cell repertoires in COVID-19. The assay was immunoSEQ multiplex PCR, and TCRdb's table has in-frame clones only and misses some. Among fewer than 120,000 clones listed, roughly four fifths were seen once. The CDR3 length is 14 residues. Germline CDR1 is MDHEN and CDR2 is SYDVKM. V was pared by 5 bases and J by 2 bases, with 12 bases between. The gene calls are TRBV28 and TRBJ1-2; a weak D match, TRBD1 (6 bases). This receptor was obtained from a woman aged 60-70 years with acute or convalescent COVID-19. What was sequenced was peripheral blood. CDR3 coding DNA: TGTGCCAGCAGTGCCCAGGGGTGGAACTATGGCTACACCTTC. Translating gives CASSAQGWNYGYTF.